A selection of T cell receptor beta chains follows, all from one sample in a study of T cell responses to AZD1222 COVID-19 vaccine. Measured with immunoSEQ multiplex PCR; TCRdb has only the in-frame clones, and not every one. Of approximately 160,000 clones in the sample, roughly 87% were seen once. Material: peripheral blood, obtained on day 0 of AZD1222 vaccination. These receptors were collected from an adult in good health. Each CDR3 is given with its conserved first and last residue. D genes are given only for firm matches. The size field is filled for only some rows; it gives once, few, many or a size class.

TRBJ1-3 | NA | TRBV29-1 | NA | TGCAGCGCCGCGGCGGGAGGGACAAGGGCAGGAAACACCATATATTTT | CSAAAGGTRAGNTIYF
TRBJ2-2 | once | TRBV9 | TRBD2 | TGTGCCAGCAGCCGGACTAGCAACACCGGGGAGCTGTTTTTT | CASSRTSNTGELFF
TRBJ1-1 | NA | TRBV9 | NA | TGTGCCAGCAGCGTAGTGAAAGGGGCCTTCACTGAAGCTTTCTTT | CASSVVKGAFTEAFF
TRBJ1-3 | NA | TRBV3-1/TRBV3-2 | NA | TGTGCCAGCAGCCGCGGACCCACCCGGGAACACACCATATATTTT | CASSRGPTREHTIYF
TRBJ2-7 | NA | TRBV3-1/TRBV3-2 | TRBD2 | TGTGCCAGCAGCCAAGCAGCGGGAGCCTCCTACGAGCAGTACTTC | CASSQAAGASYEQYF
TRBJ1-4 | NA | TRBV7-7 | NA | TGTGCCAGCAGCTGTACAGGACGGCCTGCAACTAATGAAAAACTGTTTTTT | CASSCTGRPATNEKLFF
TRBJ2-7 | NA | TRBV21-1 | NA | TGTGCCAGCAGCAGCGGGACAGGGGGCCCCGAGCAGTACTTC | CASSSGTGGPEQYF
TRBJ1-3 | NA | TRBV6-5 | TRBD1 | TGTGCCAGCAGACGGGACAGGGGGAGAAACACCATATATTTT | CASRRDRGRNTIYF
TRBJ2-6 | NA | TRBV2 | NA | TGTGCCAGCAGCGCTGACCCCTCTGGGGCCAACGTCCTGACTTTC | CASSADPSGANVLTF
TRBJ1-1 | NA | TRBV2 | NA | TGTGCCAGCAGTGATTGGGGCGGGAACACTGAAGCTTTCTTT | CASSDWGGNTEAFF
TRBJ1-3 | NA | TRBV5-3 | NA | TGTGCCAGAAGCTTGTCAGGGGACGGAAACACCATATATTTT | CARSLSGDGNTIYF
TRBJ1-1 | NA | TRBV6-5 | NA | TGTGCCAGCAGCTTGAGGGGGTACGCGACTGAAGCTTTCTTT | CASSLRGYATEAFF
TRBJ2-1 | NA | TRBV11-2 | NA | TGTGCCAGCAGCTTAGATCGAGGTGAGCAGTTCTTC | CASSLDRGEQFF
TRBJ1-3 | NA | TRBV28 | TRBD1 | TGTGCCAGCAGTTTATCAGGGGGCGACCTGGACACCATATATTTT | CASSLSGGDLDTIYF
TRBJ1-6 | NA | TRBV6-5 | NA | TGTGCCAGCAGTTACTCGAGTACGCGGGGGAATTCACCCCTCCACTTT | CASSYSSTRGNSPLHF
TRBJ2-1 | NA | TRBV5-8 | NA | TGTGCCAGCAGCTTGGCCGGGCAGGGGGGCGAGTATGAGCAGTTCTTC | CASSLAGQGGEYEQFF
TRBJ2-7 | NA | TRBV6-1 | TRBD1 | TGTGCCAGCAGTGAAGGACAGGGGCTTAGCTCCTACGAGCAGTACTTC | CASSEGQGLSSYEQYF
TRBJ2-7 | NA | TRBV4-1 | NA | TGCGCCAGCAGCCAAGATCTGGCGGGTCCGGACGAGCAGTACTTC | CASSQDLAGPDEQYF
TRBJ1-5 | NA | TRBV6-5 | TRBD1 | TGTGCCACCGCCGCCGGACAGGCCCGCAATCAGCCCCAGCATTTT | CATAAGQARNQPQHF
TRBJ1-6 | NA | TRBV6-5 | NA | TGTGCCAGCAGTTACTCGGGACAATATAATTCACCCCTCCACTTT | CASSYSGQYNSPLHF
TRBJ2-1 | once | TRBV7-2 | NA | TGTGCCAGCAGCTTAGAGCGGAGCTCCTACAATGAGCAGTTCTTC | CASSLERSSYNEQFF
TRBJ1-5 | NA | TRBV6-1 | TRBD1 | TGTGCCAGCAGTGCCTCGGGACAGGGGGCTAAGGGACAGCCCCAGCATTTT | CASSASGQGAKGQPQHF
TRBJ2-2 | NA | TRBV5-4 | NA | TGTGCCAGCAGCTTGGCGGGGTCGAACACCGGGGAGCTGTTTTTT | CASSLAGSNTGELFF
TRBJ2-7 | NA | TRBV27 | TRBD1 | TGTGCCAGCAGTTTTTGGGGGCGGACAGGCTCCTACGAGCAGTACTTC | CASSFWGRTGSYEQYF
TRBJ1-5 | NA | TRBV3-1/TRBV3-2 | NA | TGTGCCAGCAGCCCCCGGTTGGATAGCAATCAGCCCCAGCATTTT | CASSPRLDSNQPQHF
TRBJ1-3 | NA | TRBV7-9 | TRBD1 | TGTGCCAGCAGCGCTCAGGGGGCCTATGGAAACACCATATATTTT | CASSAQGAYGNTIYF
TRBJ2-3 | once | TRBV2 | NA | TGTGCCAGCAGTGTATCAGGGTTAGCAGATACGCAGTATTTT | CASSVSGLADTQYF
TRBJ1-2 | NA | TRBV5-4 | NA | TGTGCCAGCAGCTTGGCCCCCAGGTTCCGGGACTATGGCTACACCTTC | CASSLAPRFRDYGYTF
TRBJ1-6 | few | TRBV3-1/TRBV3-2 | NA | TGTGCCAGCAGCCTAGTAGTGACCAATTCACCCCTCCACTTT | CASSLVVTNSPLHF
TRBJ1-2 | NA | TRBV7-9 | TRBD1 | TGTGCCAGCAGCTTGGGACAGGGGAAATATCATGGCTACACCTTC | CASSLGQGKYHGYTF
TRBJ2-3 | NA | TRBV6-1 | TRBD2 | TGTGCCAGCAGTGGGTTAGCGGGCCCTAGCACAGATACGCAGTATTTT | CASSGLAGPSTDTQYF
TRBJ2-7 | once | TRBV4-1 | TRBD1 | TGCGCCAGCAGCCAAGGGGCAGATGGGACAGGGAATTTGGTCGAGCAGTACTTC | CASSQGADGTGNLVEQYF
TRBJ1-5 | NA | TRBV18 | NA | TGTGCCAGCTCACCCGGGGCGGTAGGCAATCAGCCCCAGCATTTT | CASSPGAVGNQPQHF